This section outlines one T cell receptor (beta chain) sequence together with its context. The antigen this receptor binds is unknown. No qualities accompany the bases; no much larger clone lies one base away. The intended sense of this specimen's time point label: before neoadjuvant nivolumab. Patients were newly diagnosed with stage II-IVA oral cavity squamous cell carcinoma and had received no prior systemic or radiation treatment. The cohort was composed of patients with HPV-negative, locally advanced oral cavity squamous cell carcinoma. Peripheral blood mononuclear cells were analyzed directly, without maintenance or expansion in culture. Samples came from a longitudinal correlative study of a single-arm phase II trial of neoadjuvant nivolumab in oral cavity squamous cell carcinoma. Subject-matched pre- and post-treatment PBMCs and tumors from three responders and three non-responders underwent genomic DNA-based TCRbeta sequencing. Peripheral blood mononuclear cells were collected once before nivolumab treatment and again after treatment, at the time of surgery. Genomic DNA was isolated from PBMCs using the Maxwell RSC DNA from Cells kit.

V sheds 3 bases and J sheds 2 bases, leaving 11 bases between their ends. The CDR3 starts with the cysteine, ends with the phenylalanine, and has 14 residues. Just the 42-base CDR3 DNA is kept, in frame starting at base 1. CDR1 and CDR2 are drawn from the germline V gene (reference sequence): SGHNT, YYREEE. PBMC libraries used mostly around 500 ng of input genomic DNA for deep sequencing, with six replicates per sample. TCRbeta libraries were prepared with the immunoSEQ hsTCRbeta kit according to the manufacturer's instructions. An Illumina NovaSeq 6000 S4 flow cell was used to sequence the final libraries, which had first been combined to 3 nM. The authors processed their data as follows. Raw data preprocessing and quality control were performed with the immunoSEQ Analyzer. The analysis was limited to productive rearrangements, and each clonotype was defined by a unique CDR3 amino acid sequence. Repertoire clonality was estimated as the Gini-Simpson index, which was computed with the R package tcR. Student's t test was used to compare Gini indices, and Pearson correlation was used to assess associations with tumor size change. The immuneACCESS repertoire file appears here via TCRdb, limited to in-frame rearrangements. These files lack a portion of the clones; in checked studies, under half of the deficit traces to unresolved V genes, and the cause of the others is not known. From that table come the V and J calls and clone size; the DNA was used to work out D and trimming. The sample contains 30,000 to 35,000 clones, more than 75% of them found a single time. The top ten constitute roughly 3.6% of the sample.

This entry is derived from a study of neoadjuvant anti-PD-1 for oral cavity cancer (dated by TCRdb to about 2021). Context from the whole study: Before curative-intent surgical resection, most patients were given three to four biweekly doses of nivolumab at 3 mg/kg. For patients who did not progress, a fourth nivolumab dose was given around day 43, followed by definitive surgical resection on days 50-56. Responders were defined as patients with complete response, partial response or stable disease by RECIST 1.1; non-responders were defined as patients with progression. There were 12 patients in the parent correlative cohort, and the response rate was less than 40%. Beyond this particular receptor, the publication reports: The TCR analyses had only three patients in each response group, and the authors called for validation in larger cohorts. Higher pretreatment blood TCRbeta clonality and lower post-treatment tumor TCRbeta clonality were correlated with higher pretreatment blood Treg/Th17 ratios. After neoadjuvant nivolumab, significantly higher T cell clonality (Gini index) was found within PBMCs in non-responders than in responders.

This receptor was taken from a person aged 35-79 years with oral cavity squamous cell carcinoma. Sequenced material: PBMCs, taken before nivolumab (anti-PD-1) treatment. The rearrangement joined TRBV5-4 to TRBJ2-5; perhaps TRBD1 is the D gene, with 6 bases matching. The CDR3: CASSSGGSQETQYF. In nucleotide form, the sequence is TGTGCCAGCAGCTCTGGGGGCAGTCAAGAGACCCAGTACTTC. Full variable domain (CDR3 extended with the reference TRBV5-4 and TRBJ2-5 proteins): ETGVTQSPTHLIKTRGQQVTLRCSSQSGHNTVSWYQQALGQGPQFIFQYYREEENGRGNFPPRFSGLQFPNYSSELNVNALELDDSALYLCASSSGGSQETQYFGPGTRLLVL.